What follows are 22 T cell receptor beta chains derived from one specimen sequenced in a study of a mutant IDH1 vaccine in newly diagnosed glioma. Time point of the sample: baseline, week 1 (first vaccination visit). The treatment denotes: pre-vaccination baseline after standard-of-care therapy. Sequencing was performed with immunoSEQ multiplex PCR; in TCRdb, only in-frame clones are kept and a portion is missing. The profile covers about 98,000 clones, with 70% to 90% appearing a single time and roughly 0.54% taken by the ten largest. Here the sequenced sample was PBMCs, taken from a glioma patient treated with radiotherapy, temozolomide or both. These receptors came from a woman in her fifties or sixties with glioma.

The V gene is TRBV11-2, the J gene TRBJ2-3; TRBD2 matches at 12 bases. With 4 bases clipped from V and 5 bases from J, the junction kept 7 bases outside the gene matches. Germline loops: CDR1 SGHAT, CDR2 FQNNGV. The CDR3 has 16 residues. The CDR3 sequence: CASSSPTSGSIDTQYF. The CDR3 DNA is TGTGCCAGCAGCTCGCCGACTAGCGGGAGTATAGATACGCAGTATTTT.

This rearrangement joins TRBV28 to TRBJ2-7, with 7 nucleotides matching TRBD1. The ends lost 6 bases at V and 2 bases at J; junction bases unmatched: 7. The CDR3 is made up of 14 amino acids. From germline, CDR1 is MDHEN and CDR2 SYDVKM. The CDR3 sequence is CASSRTGRPYEQYF. The CDR3 coding sequence is TGTGCCAGCAGCCGGACAGGCCGGCCCTACGAGCAGTACTTC.

V usage is TRBV27 and J usage is TRBJ2-1, with unresolved D. CDR1 and CDR2 (germline): MNHEY, SMNVEV (reference sequence). V shed 5 bases and J shed 2 bases, with 13 bases lying between them. There are 15 residues in the CDR3. The CDR3: CASSPRGWAYNEQFF. DNA of the CDR3: TGTGCCAGCAGTCCCCGAGGCTGGGCCTACAATGAGCAGTTCTTC.

V usage is TRBV10-2 and J usage is TRBJ2-7, with TRBD1 matching 8 bases. The J segment lost 5 bases and the V segment lost 6 bases, leaving 6 bases of the junction unmatched. Germline V gene lookup returns CDR1 WSHSY and CDR2 SAAADI. The CDR3 consists of 13 residues. The CDR3 is CASRDRGPNEQYF. CDR3 nucleotide sequence: TGCGCCAGCAGAGACAGGGGTCCCAACGAGCAGTACTTC.

The gene calls are TRBV21-1 and TRBJ2-4; TRBD2, as called in the table, went unchecked against the DNA. TRBV21-1 is classified as a pseudogene. The CDR3 contains 14 residues. The CDR3 region is CASRRLAGGRDQYF. The CDR3 DNA reads as TGTGCCAGCAGGCGACTAGCGGGAGGTAGGGATCAGTACTTC.

This clone was detected a few times. The chain joins TRBV5-1 to TRBJ1-1; D is possibly TRBD1 (6 bases). The CDR3 is 13 residues long. V was clipped by 5 bases and J by 6 bases, with 14 bases between them. Germline lookup yields CDR1 SGHRS and CDR2 YFSETQ. The DNA for the CDR3 is TGCGCCAGCAGTTTAGGGGGGTCGCCTGAAGCTTTCTTT. Protein sequence: CASSLGGSPEAFF.

This clone was found once. The chain combines TRBV7-9 with TRBJ1-1; the D is unclear. This CDR3 has 12 residues. Trimming stripped 2 bases from V and 11 bases from J, with 12 bases between. Germline lookup yields CDR1 SEHNR and CDR2 FQNEAQ (reference sequence). The CDR3 is CASSLLPPRAFF. DNA for the CDR3: TGTGCCAGCAGCTTACTGCCCCCCCGGGCTTTCTTT.

V usage is TRBV19 and J usage is TRBJ2-7; no definite D call. This CDR3 is built from 13 residues. The V end was cut by 3 bases, the J end by 2 bases, with 8 bases between. CDR1 is LNHDA, CDR2 SQIVND, per germline (reference sequence). CDR3 sequence reads: CASSIGVTYEQYF. In nucleotides, the CDR3 is TGTGCCAGTAGTATTGGGGTTACCTACGAGCAGTACTTC.

This sequence joins TRBV5-1 and TRBJ2-7, with 7 bases lining up with TRBD1. Looked up from germline, CDR1 is SGHRS and CDR2 is YFSETQ. The CDR3 has 14 amino acids. Trimming took 0 bases from V and 6 from J; bases not matched to a gene: 6. CDR3 region: CASSLGRGPSEQYF. The CDR3 bases are TGCGCCAGCAGCTTGGGTAGGGGGCCTAGCGAGCAGTACTTC. Variable domain in full (rest from reference TRBV5-1 and TRBJ2-7): KAGVTQTPRYLIKTRGQQVTLSCSPISGHRSVSWYQQTPGQGLQFLFEYFSETQRNKGNFPGRFSGRQFSNSRSEMNVSTLELGDSALYLCASSLGRGPSEQYFGPGTRLTVT.

J is TRBJ2-1 and V is TRBV5-8; 9 nucleotides match TRBD2. Germline assignment: CDR1 SGHTS and CDR2 YDEGEE. The CDR3 consists of 13 residues. The ends lost 2 bases at V and 10 bases at J; junction bases unmatched: 4. In DNA, the CDR3 is TGTGCCAGCAGCTTCGCGGGAGGGAGGGAGCAGTTCTTC. Translation gives CASSFAGGREQFF.

The chain uses TRBV6-6 and TRBJ1-1, with no clear D. V was clipped by 6 bases and J by 0 bases, with 5 bases between them. This CDR3 spans 12 amino acids. Germline V CDR1 and CDR2: MNHNY, SVGAGI (reference sequence). The CDR3 here is CASRRLNTEAFF. In DNA form, the CDR3 reads TGTGCCAGCAGACGGCTGAACACTGAAGCTTTCTTT.

V is TRBV15 and J is TRBJ1-2, with 9 bases matching TRBD1. Germline-derived CDR1 and CDR2 are LNHNV and YYDKDF (reference sequence). The CDR3 length is 15 residues. The ends lost 5 bases at V and 5 bases at J; junction bases unmatched: 9. The CDR3 spells CATSASGQGVYGYTF. The CDR3 DNA reads as TGTGCCACCAGCGCATCGGGACAGGGAGTGTATGGCTACACCTTC.

The rearrangement links TRBV5-4 to TRBJ1-2, with a tentative D call TRBD1 (6 bases). The germline gives CDR1 SGHNT, CDR2 YYREEE (reference sequence). CDR3 length equals 15 residues. V was cut by 3 bases and J by 3 bases, with 15 bases left in between. Here the CDR3 DNA reads TGTGCCAGCAGCTCATTGGACAGAATGGACTATGGCTACACCTTC. Protein: CASSSLDRMDYGYTF.

The chain joins TRBV29-1 to TRBJ2-1; D is uncertain. This CDR3 is built from 13 residues. V was clipped by 3 bases and J by 6 bases, with 12 bases between them. Germline values: CDR1 SQVTM, CDR2 ANQGSEA. CDR3 nucleotides: TGCAGCGTTGAGGGGAAAAACGGCAATGAGCAGTTCTTC. Amino acid sequence: CSVEGKNGNEQFF.

V is TRBV29-1 and J is TRBJ2-5; TRBD1 agrees at 8 bases. The J call may be in error: the DNA end matches TRBJ2-7 better. The germline gives CDR1 SQVTM, CDR2 ANQGSEA. This CDR3 is 14 amino acids long. CDR3 sequence: CSVDDGQGSYEQYF. In DNA, the CDR3 is TGCAGCGTTGATGATGGACAGGGTTCATACGAGCAGTACTTC.

The rearrangement uses TRBV4-1 and TRBJ2-5; D is unclear. The CDR3 runs 13 residues. The germline CDR1 and CDR2 sequences are MGHRA and YSYEKL. Deletions cut 0 bases from V and 11 bases from J, with 13 bases between. CDR3 coding DNA: TGCGCCAGCAGCCAAGATCGGCTGGAAGGGCAGTACTTC. Translation gives CASSQDRLEGQYF.

The chain has TRBV14 and TRBJ2-5; TRBD1 aligns across 12 bases. CDR3 length: 16 amino acids. Germline V lookup: CDR1 SGHDN, CDR2 FVKESK. With 4 bases clipped from V and 7 bases from J, the junction kept 10 bases outside the gene matches. In DNA form, the CDR3 reads TGTGCCAGCAGCCGGCCGGGACAGGGGGCAATTGGGACCCAGTACTTC. Amino acids: CASSRPGQGAIGTQYF.

The gene calls are TRBV10-3 and TRBJ2-2, with D unclear. V lost 8 bases and J lost 1, with 8 bases in between. The CDR3 sequence is 13 residues long. The V gene's germline CDR1 is ENHRY and CDR2 SYGVKD. CDR3 sequence (DNA): TGTGCCATCTCGTCCGGGAACACCGGGGAGCTGTTTTTT. It is translated as CAISSGNTGELFF.

The chain has TRBV5-5 and TRBJ1-5; D remains unclear. The CDR3 is 12 residues long. V was cut by 2 bases and J by 4 bases, with 4 bases left in between. Germline loops: CDR1 SGHKS, CDR2 YYEKEE (reference sequence). This chain's CDR3 is CASSFFNQPQHF. CDR3 in DNA: TGTGCCAGCAGCTTCTTTAATCAGCCCCAGCATTTT.

The genes are TRBV5-4 and TRBJ2-2, with D perhaps given as TRBD1 or TRBD2 (5 bases each). CDR3 size: 15 residues. V was shortened by 0 bases and J by 5 bases, with 11 bases between the two germline ends. Per the germline V gene, CDR1 is SGHNT and CDR2 is YYREEE (reference sequence). CDR3 sequence: CASSLDPWGTGELFF. CDR3 nucleotides: TGTGCCAGCAGCTTGGACCCCTGGGGGACCGGGGAGCTGTTTTTT.

In its sample, this clone was seen once. The J gene is TRBJ2-3, the V gene TRBV6-5, with D perhaps matching TRBD2 (6 bases). Trimming shortened V by 10 bases and J by 2 bases, and 16 bases separated the two germline ends. Per germline, CDR1 MNHEY and CDR2 SVGAGI. The CDR3 length is 14 residues. The CDR3 here is CATRFSGYTDTQYF. As DNA, the CDR3 is TGTGCCACCCGATTTAGCGGATACACAGATACGCAGTATTTT.

This clone showed up just once. This chain connects TRBV18 to TRBJ2-7, with 8 bases fitting TRBD1. The CDR3 is made up of 14 amino acids. The germline V gene has CDR1 KGHSH and CDR2 LQKENI. V lost 3 bases to trimming and J lost 5 bases; unmatched junction nucleotides: 6. The CDR3 DNA reads TGTGCCAGCTCACCGACGACAGGGGTTCACGAGCAGTACTTC. It specifies CASSPTTGVHEQYF.